This T cell receptor beta chain emerged from a study of cytomegalovirus exposure and HLA in healthy donors. The data were produced by immunoSEQ multiplex PCR, yet TCRdb's version contains in-frame clones alone and is incomplete. The sample yields about 260,000 clones, roughly 91% seen once. Turning to this clone: What it binds is not known.

The donors were part of the validation cohort of 100 to 150 subjects. That cohort was separate from the first cohort, which comprised 670 or so subjects. The germline V gene encodes CDR1 SEHNR and CDR2 FQNEAQ (reference sequence). This CDR3 is built from 15 residues. With 5 bases removed from V and 0 bases from J, the gap between germline ends came to 11 bases. Study conclusions and caveats: High specificity and sensitivity for cytomegalovirus status were reported for the classifier.

This chain connects TRBV7-9 to TRBJ2-1, with unresolved D. Source material: PBMCs. This sequence was found in a woman in her 30s in good health and CMV-seronegative. Here the CDR3 reads CASSIEPSSYNEQFF. The CDR3 DNA follows: TGTGCCAGCAGCATCGAACCTAGCTCCTACAATGAGCAGTTCTTC.